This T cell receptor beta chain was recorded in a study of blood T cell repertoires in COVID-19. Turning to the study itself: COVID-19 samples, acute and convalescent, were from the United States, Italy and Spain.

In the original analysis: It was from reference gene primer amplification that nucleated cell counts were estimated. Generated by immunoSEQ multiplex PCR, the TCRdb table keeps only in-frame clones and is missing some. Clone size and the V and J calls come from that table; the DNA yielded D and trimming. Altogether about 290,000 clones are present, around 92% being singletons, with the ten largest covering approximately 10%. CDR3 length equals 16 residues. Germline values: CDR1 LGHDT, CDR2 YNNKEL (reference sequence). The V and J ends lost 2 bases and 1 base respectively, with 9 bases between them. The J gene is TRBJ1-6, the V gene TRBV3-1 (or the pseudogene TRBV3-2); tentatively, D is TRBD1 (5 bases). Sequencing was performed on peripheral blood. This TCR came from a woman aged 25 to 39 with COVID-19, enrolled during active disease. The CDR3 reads CASSQKAGSYNSPLHF. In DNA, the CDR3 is TGTGCCAGCAGCCAAAAAGCAGGGTCCTATAATTCACCCCTCCACTTT.